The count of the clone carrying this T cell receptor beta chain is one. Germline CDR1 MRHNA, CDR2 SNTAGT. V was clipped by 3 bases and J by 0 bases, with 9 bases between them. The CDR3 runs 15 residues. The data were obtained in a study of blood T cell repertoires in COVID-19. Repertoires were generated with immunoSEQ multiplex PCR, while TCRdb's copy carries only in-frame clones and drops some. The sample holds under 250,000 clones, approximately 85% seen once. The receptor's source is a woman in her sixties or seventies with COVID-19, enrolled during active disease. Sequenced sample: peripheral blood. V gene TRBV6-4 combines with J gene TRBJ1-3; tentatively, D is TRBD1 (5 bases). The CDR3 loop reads CASSEGHHSGNTIYF. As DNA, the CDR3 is TGTGCCAGCAGTGAAGGACACCACTCTGGAAACACCATATATTTT.